This T cell receptor beta chain was identified in a study of beta chain features in type 1 diabetes. Concerning this clone itself: Its antigen is not identified.

Blood was collected once per donor into heparin, averaging about 110 mL. The entirety of the isolated RNA underwent reverse transcription, so expressed TCRB transcripts were sequenced. Each sample of naive, central memory or regulatory T cells had, on average, approximately 3.5 million reads. Measured with immunoSEQ multiplex PCR; TCRdb has only the in-frame clones, and not every one. The table has 120,000 to 150,000 clones, approximately 52% seen once; the top ten hold 0.35% to 0.5%. The study, taken as a whole, reports: The study notes PCR might favor shorter templates equally in patients and controls.

CDR1 ENHRY and CDR2 SYGVKD come from the germline V gene. The CDR3 is 14 amino acids. V dropped 5 bases and J dropped 3; count of bases not matched to a gene: 5. The TCR was taken from a man between 18 and 35 years old in good health. Sequenced: Tregs from blood. The V and J genes are TRBV10-3 and TRBJ2-7, with 9 bases identical to TRBD1. CDR3 in amino acids: CAISTGGLDYEQYF. The CDR3, as DNA: TGTGCCATCAGTACAGGGGGCCTGGACTACGAGCAGTACTTC.